Below, 26 T cell receptor beta chains from the same sample are listed, as sequenced in a study of cytomegalovirus exposure and HLA in healthy donors. The assay was immunoSEQ multiplex PCR, and TCRdb's table has in-frame clones only and misses some. Of roughly 70,000 clones listed, just over 95% were seen once; the top ten hold around 5%. Sequenced: PBMCs. The receptors come from a woman aged 18-30 years in good health and CMV-seropositive.

The count of this clone is one. The chain employs TRBV27 and TRBJ2-1; a weak D match, TRBD2 (6 bases). V lost 3 bases and J lost 8, with 17 bases in between. Germline lookup yields CDR1 MNHEY and CDR2 SMNVEV (reference sequence). The CDR3 consists of 15 residues. CDR3 region: CASSLTGVLGYEQFF. The CDR3 DNA follows: TGTGCCAGCAGTTTGACGGGAGTACTAGGATATGAGCAGTTCTTC.

The sample holds a few counts of this clone. The chain links TRBV19 to TRBJ2-7; the D gene is possibly TRBD1 (6 bases). CDR1 and CDR2 (germline): LNHDA, SQIVND (reference sequence). The CDR3 contains 14 residues. V shed 6 bases and J shed 0 bases, with 12 bases lying between them. The CDR3 DNA reads as TGTGCCAGTAGAAGGGACAAAAGCTCCTACGAGCAGTACTTC. It yields the protein CASRRDKSSYEQYF.

This sequence joins TRBV27 and TRBJ2-3, with D perhaps TRBD2 (6 bases). The CDR3 consists of 15 residues. Germline V CDR1 and CDR2: MNHEY, SMNVEV (reference sequence). V gave up 3 bases and J gave up 4 bases, with 14 bases separating them. The CDR3, as DNA: TGTGCCAGCAGTTTGGTCGGGAGAGTCTCAGATACGCAGTATTTT. Its protein is CASSLVGRVSDTQYF.

The rearrangement links TRBV11-2 to TRBJ2-3; TRBD1 agrees at 7 bases. The germline gives CDR1 SGHAT, CDR2 FQNNGV. Trimming removed 3 bases from V and 4 bases from J; junction bases left unmatched: 4. This CDR3 comprises 14 residues. The CDR3 region has the DNA TGTGCCAGCAGCTTTGCTACAGGGGCAGATACGCAGTATTTT. This encodes CASSFATGADTQYF.

The J gene is TRBJ2-3, the V gene TRBV5-1; tentative D call: TRBD2 (6 bases). CDR3 length: 14 amino acids. Germline V gives CDR1 SGHRS, CDR2 YFSETQ. Trimming left V 0 bases short and J 6 bases short, with 11 bases between. The CDR3 region has the DNA TGCGCCAGCAGCTTGGAACTAGCTAAGGATACGCAGTATTTT. It translates to CASSLELAKDTQYF.

The chain combines TRBV7-9 with TRBJ1-4, with TRBD1 identical over 7 bases. CDR1 SEHNR and CDR2 FQNEAQ come from the germline V gene (reference sequence). This CDR3 spans 15 amino acids. The trim removed 6 bases at V and 8 bases at J, leaving 12 bases unmatched. DNA for the CDR3: TGTGCCAGCAGACCCATGAGGGGGCAAGGAGAAAAACTGTTTTTT. Translation gives CASRPMRGQGEKLFF.

V usage is TRBV28 and J usage is TRBJ2-7; weak D call: TRBD1 (5 bases). The CDR3 spans 12 residues. V lost 8 bases, J lost 3 bases, and 11 bases lay in between. Germline CDR1 MDHEN, CDR2 SYDVKM. The CDR3 DNA sequence: TGTGCCAGCGGGGCCTTTTACTACGAGCAGTACTTC. It encodes CASGAFYYEQYF.

The table lists this clone with a count of one. The chain has TRBV11-2 and TRBJ2-1; 8 nucleotides align to TRBD2. Germline CDR1 and CDR2: SGHAT and FQNNGV. Germline trimming cut 6 bases from V and 0 bases from J; bases unmatched to any gene: 4. The CDR3 has 15 amino acids. CDR3 sequence: CASSRSGSSYNEQFF. The CDR3 bases are TGTGCCAGCAGTCGAAGCGGGAGCTCCTACAATGAGCAGTTCTTC. The full variable domain, with the rest looked up from reference TRBV11-2 and TRBJ2-1, is EAGVAQSPRYKIIEKRQSVAFWCNPISGHATLYWYQQILGQGPKLLIQFQNNGVVDDSQLPKDRFSAERLKGVDSTLKIQPAKLEDSAVYLCASSRSGSSYNEQFFGPGTRLTVL.

The chain combines TRBV7-8 with TRBJ1-5, with 7 bases identical to TRBD1. Germline CDR1 SGHVS, CDR2 FQNEAQ. V lost 4 bases, J lost 6 bases, and 3 bases stayed unmatched. The CDR3 length is 13 residues. CDR3 in amino acids: CASSSDRSQPQHF. The CDR3 bases are TGTGCCAGCAGCTCGGACAGGAGTCAGCCCCAGCATTTT.

The chain carries TRBV9 and TRBJ2-2; 10 bases align to TRBD2. From germline, CDR1 is SGDLS and CDR2 YYNGEE. V dropped 2 bases and J dropped 1; count of bases not matched to a gene: 2. CDR3 size: 16 residues. CDR3 DNA sequence: TGTGCCAGCAGCGTTCGGACTAGCGGGAACACCGGGGAGCTGTTTTTT. This translates into CASSVRTSGNTGELFF.

The rearrangement uses TRBV19 and TRBJ2-7; 11 nucleotides match TRBD2. Trimming removed 3 bases from V and 6 bases from J; junction bases left unmatched: 7. Looked up from germline, CDR1 is LNHDA and CDR2 is SQIVND (reference sequence). This CDR3 contains 15 residues. Here the CDR3 reads CASSMGTSGVFEQYF. The CDR3 nucleotides read TGTGCCAGTAGTATGGGGACTAGCGGTGTCTTCGAGCAGTACTTC. Full variable domain (missing parts from reference TRBV19 and TRBJ2-7): DGGITQSPKYLFRKEGQNVTLSCEQNLNHDAMYWYRQDPGQGLRLIYYSQIVNDFQKGDIAEGYSVSREKKESFPLTVTSAQKNPTAFYLCASSMGTSGVFEQYFGPGTRLTVT.

V is TRBV5-1 and J is TRBJ2-5; TRBD2 agrees at 8 bases. Per the germline V gene, CDR1 is SGHRS and CDR2 is YFSETQ. V lost 4 bases, J lost 5 bases, and 13 bases stayed unmatched. The CDR3 spans 16 residues. The CDR3 reads CASSEPSGGPSETQYF. DNA for the CDR3: TGCGCCAGCAGCGAACCTTCGGGAGGGCCCTCGGAGACCCAGTACTTC.

The chain joins TRBV6-1 to TRBJ2-3; 7 bases are a match to TRBD1. Per the germline V gene, CDR1 is MNHNS and CDR2 is SASEGT. Losses at the gene ends were 8 bases for V and 5 bases for J; bases not matched to a gene: 10. The CDR3 extends over 14 amino acids. This chain's CDR3 is CASGRGLDVDTQYF. Written as DNA, the CDR3 is TGTGCCAGCGGTAGGGGGCTAGACGTAGATACGCAGTATTTT.

This chain links TRBV4-3 with TRBJ2-1; TRBD2 might be the D (5 bases). From germline, CDR1 is LGHNA and CDR2 YSLEER. Trimming took 0 bases from V and 4 from J, leaving 10 bases between them. This CDR3 contains 15 residues. CDR3 loop: CASSQDLRLYNEQFF. The CDR3 bases are TGCGCCAGCAGCCAAGATTTGCGACTATACAATGAGCAGTTCTTC.

J is TRBJ2-7 and V is TRBV7-8, with 7 bases lining up with TRBD1. J gave up 4 bases and V 5 bases, and 5 bases lay outside the gene matches. This CDR3 is built from 13 residues. The germline V gene has CDR1 SGHVS and CDR2 FQNEAQ. CDR3 sequence (DNA): TGTGCCAGCAGCCTGGGACAGAAATACGAGCAGTACTTC. Translated, it gives CASSLGQKYEQYF.

The rearrangement uses TRBV19 and TRBJ2-3; tentative D call: TRBD2 (6 bases). From germline, CDR1 is LNHDA and CDR2 SQIVND (reference sequence). The CDR3 has 13 amino acids. Trimming stripped 6 bases from V and 3 bases from J, with 10 bases between. The CDR3 loop reads CASRPGVTDTQYF. The DNA of the CDR3 is TGTGCCAGTAGGCCGGGAGTTACAGATACGCAGTATTTT.

The chain uses TRBV6-1 and TRBJ2-3; D is perhaps TRBD2 (6 bases). CDR3 size: 15 residues. The V gene's germline CDR1 is MNHNS and CDR2 SASEGT. The V end lost 3 bases, the J end lost 3 bases, and 13 bases lay between the germline ends. The CDR3 loop reads CASSELASSTDTQYF. For the CDR3, the DNA is TGTGCCAGCAGTGAGCTAGCGAGTAGTACAGATACGCAGTATTTT.

This clone was seen only once. V usage is TRBV11-3 and J usage is TRBJ2-7, with a possible D match to TRBD2 (5 bases). The germline V gene encodes CDR1 SGHNT and CDR2 YENEEA. V was shortened by 5 bases and J by 7 bases, with 15 bases between the two germline ends. The CDR3 spans 13 residues. The CDR3 region is CASSPGLPSEQYF. CDR3 nucleotide sequence: TGTGCCAGCAGCCCAGGACTTCCCTCAGAGCAGTACTTC. The whole variable domain, filled in from reference TRBV11-3 and TRBJ2-7, reads EAGVVQSPRYKIIEKKQPVAFWCNPISGHNTLYWYLQNLGQGPELLIRYENEEAVDDSQLPKDRFSAERLKGVDSTLKIQPAELGDSAVYLCASSPGLPSEQYFGPGTRLTVT.

The chain has TRBV30 and TRBJ1-2; D uncertain. Trimming left V 2 bases short and J 3 bases short, with 7 bases between. Germline CDR1 is GTSNPN and CDR2 is SVGIG (reference sequence). The CDR3 spans 12 residues. Written as DNA, the CDR3 is TGTGCCTGGAGTTCCGGGGACTATGGCTACACCTTC. Translating it yields CAWSSGDYGYTF. Full variable domain (remainder filled in from reference TRBV30 and TRBJ1-2): SQTIHQWPATLVQPVGSPLSLECTVEGTSNPNLYWYRQAAGRGLQLLFYSVGIGQISSEVPQNLSASRPQDRQFILSSKKLLLSDSGFYLCAWSSGDYGYTFGSGTRLTVV.

The chain couples TRBV18 to TRBJ1-2; no definite D call. This CDR3 spans 14 amino acids. V shed 3 bases and J shed 3 bases, with 11 bases lying between them. Germline CDR1 KGHSH, CDR2 LQKENI. This CDR3 is CASSPEDFDYGYTF. CDR3 DNA: TGTGCCAGCTCACCGGAGGATTTCGACTATGGCTACACCTTC.

The chain is built from TRBV6-5 and TRBJ1-3; D remains ambiguous. CDR3 size: 15 residues. V was pared by 6 bases and J by 0 bases, with 12 bases between. Germline V lookup: CDR1 MNHEY, CDR2 SVGAGI. The CDR3 DNA follows: TGTGCCAGCAGGGTGGGAGTTAGCTCTGGAAACACCATATATTTT. Translation: CASRVGVSSGNTIYF.

The DNA for the CDR3 is TGCGCCAGCAGCCAGGAATCCGGGACAGGGTCCTACGAGCAGTACTTC. Protein product: CASSQESGTGSYEQYF. The V call is TRBV4-1, the J call TRBJ2-7, with 9 bases aligning to TRBD1. The junction had 7 bases not matched to a gene; V was cut back by 3 bases and J by 1 base. The CDR3 extends over 16 amino acids. Germline CDR1 and CDR2: MGHRA and YSYEKL.

The gene calls are TRBV2 and TRBJ1-4, with 7 bases fitting TRBD1. The CDR3 totals 14 residues. Germline-derived CDR1 and CDR2 are SNHLY and FYNNEI. J lost 7 bases, V lost 8 bases, and 10 bases had no gene match. CDR3 coding DNA: TGTGCCAGCCGACTCGACAGGGCGAGTGAAAAACTGTTTTTT. Translated: CASRLDRASEKLFF.

This chain uses TRBV18 with TRBJ1-3; 8 bases agree with TRBD1. The CDR3 spans 20 residues. Germline V CDR1 and CDR2: KGHSH, LQKENI. The trim removed 3 bases at V and 0 bases at J, leaving 16 bases unmatched. CDR3: CASSPLGQGVGKPSGNTIYF. In DNA form, the CDR3 reads TGTGCCAGCTCACCGCTCGGACAGGGTGTCGGGAAGCCCTCTGGAAACACCATATATTTT.

The V gene is TRBV19, the J gene TRBJ2-1; TRBD2 matches at 11 bases. CDR3 length equals 16 residues. Germline CDR1 is LNHDA and CDR2 is SQIVND (reference sequence). J lost 13 bases, V lost 6 bases, and 17 bases had no gene match. The CDR3 DNA follows: TGTGCCAGTAGCTTAGCGGGAGGGCCTACGCCCTTCGTCCAGTTCTTC. The encoded protein is CASSLAGGPTPFVQFF. The full variable domain, with the rest looked up from reference TRBV19 and TRBJ2-1, is DGGITQSPKYLFRKEGQNVTLSCEQNLNHDAMYWYRQDPGQGLRLIYYSQIVNDFQKGDIAEGYSVSREKKESFPLTVTSAQKNPTAFYLCASSLAGGPTPFVQFFGPGTRLTVL.

This clone was seen once. V usage is TRBV6-1 and J usage is TRBJ2-3; TRBD2 agrees at 11 bases. Germline V gives CDR1 MNHNS, CDR2 SASEGT. CDR3 size: 13 residues. J was trimmed by 2 bases and V by 11 bases; bases with no gene match: 3. The DNA of the CDR3 is TGTGCCGGGACTAGCGGTTACACAGATACGCAGTATTTT. Its protein is CAGTSGYTDTQYF.